These T cell receptor beta chains were read from a single sample in a study of OX40 agonist ivuxolimab in advanced cancers. Profiling relied on immunoSEQ multiplex PCR, and the TCRdb table lists in-frame clones only, not all of them. Seen here are some 58,000 clones, roughly 80% observed once, and the top ten hold roughly 1.9%. Sequenced material: CD4+ or CD8+ T cells sorted from blood, taken in a trial of the OX40 agonist ivuxolimab. These receptors all stem from an adult with an advanced solid tumor such as melanoma, head and neck, liver or kidney cancer. Both conserved end residues are part of each CDR3. A D gene is named only where the DNA matches it firmly. Clone size, where shown, is once, few, many, or a class for clones that have expanded.

d_gene	v_gene	abundance	j_gene	CDR3aa	CDR3nt
-	TRBV6-1	-	TRBJ1-5	CASSEYSEWPQHF	TGTGCCAGCAGTGAATACTCCGAATGGCCCCAGCATTTT
-	TRBV7-3	-	TRBJ1-1	CASSPSRGNTEAFF	TGTGCCAGCAGCCCCTCTCGGGGGAACACTGAAGCTTTCTTT
-	TRBV6-6	-	TRBJ1-1	CATRSYTEAFF	TGTGCCACCCGATCGTACACTGAAGCTTTCTTT
TRBD2	TRBV2	few	TRBJ2-7	CASRGVSGRKLGEQYF	TGTGCCAGCAGGGGGGTTAGCGGGAGAAAATTGGGCGAGCAGTACTTC
-	TRBV27	-	TRBJ1-2	CASSPPPGYTF	TGTGCCAGCAGTCCCCCCCCTGGCTACACCTTC
-	TRBV2	-	TRBJ1-1	CASSEEELAEAFF	TGTGCCAGCAGTGAGGAGGAACTCGCTGAAGCTTTCTTT
-	TRBV11-3	-	TRBJ1-2	CASSLAVNPSYYGYTF	TGTGCCAGCAGCTTAGCGGTCAACCCGAGCTACTATGGCTACACCTTC
-	TRBV15	-	TRBJ2-1	CATSRGALNEQFF	TGTGCCACCAGCAGAGGGGCTCTCAATGAGCAGTTCTTC
-	TRBV9	-	TRBJ1-5	CASSPGAGSHQPQHF	TGTGCCAGCAGCCCAGGGGCAGGGTCCCATCAGCCCCAGCATTTT
TRBD2	TRBV2	-	TRBJ2-5	CASRDGGGRETQYF	TGTGCCAGCAGAGACGGGGGAGGGAGAGAGACCCAGTACTTC
-	TRBV7-3	once	TRBJ2-3	CASSNTNTDTQYF	TGTGCCAGCAGCAACACAAACACAGATACGCAGTATTTT
-	TRBV5-5	-	TRBJ1-1	CASSLIMNTEAFF	TGTGCCAGCAGCTTGATTATGAACACTGAAGCTTTCTTT
TRBD1	TRBV5-8	-	TRBJ1-1	CASSRVRGQTAFF	TGTGCCAGCAGCCGAGTGAGGGGACAGACGGCTTTCTTT
-	TRBV4-2	-	TRBJ1-1	CASSQVGTSAEAFF	TGTGCCAGCAGCCAAGTGGGGACAAGTGCTGAAGCTTTCTTT
TRBD2	TRBV5-4	-	TRBJ2-1	CASSLRLAGESEFF	TGTGCCAGCAGCTTGAGACTAGCGGGAGAAAGTGAGTTCTTC
TRBD1	TRBV11-2	-	TRBJ1-5	CASSHPGQANQPQHF	TGTGCCAGCAGCCATCCGGGACAGGCCAATCAGCCCCAGCATTTT
-	TRBV18	-	TRBJ1-1	CASSPDSYTEAFF	TGTGCCAGCTCACCCGACTCCTACACTGAAGCTTTCTTT
-	TRBV5-1	few	TRBJ1-1	CASSPQGGDTEAFF	TGCGCCAGCAGCCCTCAGGGAGGGGACACTGAAGCTTTCTTT
-	TRBV5-4	-	TRBJ2-3	CASRPFSGATDTQYF	TGTGCCAGCAGACCCTTTAGCGGAGCCACAGATACGCAGTATTTT
-	TRBV7-9	medium-sized	TRBJ1-6	CASSLPGSPLHF	TGTGCCAGCAGCCTCCCTGGGTCACCCCTCCACTTT
-	TRBV4-2	-	TRBJ2-1	CASSQERLGGGQFF	TGTGCCAGCAGCCAAGAAAGGCTCGGGGGAGGGCAGTTCTTC
-	TRBV7-3	-	TRBJ2-3	CASSSSSYTDTQYF	TGTGCCAGCAGCTCATCGTCCTATACAGATACGCAGTATTTT
-	TRBV14	-	TRBJ1-1	CASSNQGNTEAFF	TGTGCCAGCAGCAATCAGGGGAACACTGAAGCTTTCTTT
-	TRBV7-8	-	TRBJ2-5	CASSLDSSGETQYF	TGTGCCAGCAGCTTGGACTCTTCTGGAGAGACCCAGTACTTC
-	TRBV5-1	-	TRBJ2-7	CASRLLQGGGYEQYF	TGCGCCAGCCGACTATTGCAGGGAGGGGGGTACGAGCAGTACTTC
-	TRBV2	few	TRBJ2-5	CASSGPVTSQETQYF	TGTGCCAGCAGCGGACCCGTGACTAGTCAAGAGACCCAGTACTTC
-	TRBV18	-	TRBJ2-2	CASSPSWRGTGELFF	TGTGCCAGCTCCCCATCTTGGAGAGGGACCGGGGAGCTGTTTTTT
TRBD2	TRBV5-1	-	TRBJ2-4	CASSLGLAGQNIQYF	TGCGCCAGCAGCTTGGGACTAGCGGGGCAAAACATTCAGTACTTC
-	TRBV18	-	TRBJ2-7	CASSSGRGSYEQYF	TGTGCCAGCTCATCGGGGAGAGGCTCCTACGAGCAGTACTTC
TRBD1	TRBV7-2	-	TRBJ1-1	CASSLVEGAVTEAFF	TGTGCCAGCAGCTTAGTGGAGGGGGCGGTCACTGAAGCTTTCTTT
-	TRBV5-4	-	TRBJ2-7	CASSIRGSREQYF	TGTGCCAGCAGCATTCGGGGGTCCCGCGAGCAGTACTTC
-	TRBV7-3	-	TRBJ2-7	CASSHLANRNYEQYF	TGTGCCAGCAGCCACCTAGCAAATCGGAACTACGAGCAGTACTTC
-	TRBV11-3	-	TRBJ2-6	CASSPGTDSGANVLTF	TGTGCCAGCAGCCCAGGCACGGACTCTGGGGCCAACGTCCTGACTTTC
-	TRBV2	few	TRBJ2-1	CATQGFNEQFF	TGTGCCACTCAGGGGTTCAATGAGCAGTTCTTC
TRBD1	TRBV7-9	-	TRBJ2-4	CASSLGTGGYKNIQYF	TGTGCCAGCAGCTTAGGGACAGGGGGTTACAAAAACATTCAGTACTTC
TRBD1	TRBV4-2	-	TRBJ2-3	CASSQDRDRVIDTQYF	TGTGCCAGCAGCCAAGACCGGGACAGGGTTATAGATACGCAGTATTTT
-	TRBV10-3	-	TRBJ2-1	CAITPQLGGNEQFF	TGTGCCATCACCCCCCAGCTCGGGGGCAATGAGCAGTTCTTC
-	TRBV11-1	-	TRBJ2-3	CASSLAIGADTQYF	TGTGCCAGCAGCTTAGCGATTGGGGCTGATACGCAGTATTTT
TRBD2	TRBV11-2	-	TRBJ2-4	CASSPRTGGDKNIQYF	TGTGCCAGCAGCCCCAGGACGGGAGGGGACAAAAACATTCAGTACTTC
TRBD1	TRBV19	-	TRBJ1-1	CANPFPGGRGDTEAFF	TGTGCCAATCCATTTCCCGGGGGCAGGGGGGACACTGAAGCTTTCTTT
TRBD2	TRBV11-2	-	TRBJ2-1	CASSLVGRGGSSYNEQFF	TGTGCCAGCAGCTTAGTAGGGCGGGGGGGAAGCTCCTACAATGAGCAGTTCTTC
-	TRBV11-2	-	TRBJ1-5	CASSLDLSGWPQHF	TGTGCCAGCAGCTTAGATCTTTCGGGTTGGCCCCAGCATTTT
TRBD1	TRBV5-4	-	TRBJ1-1	CASSRDRMNTEAFF	TGTGCCAGCAGCCGGGACAGGATGAACACTGAAGCTTTCTTT
-	TRBV19	-	TRBJ2-7	CASSIDLEQEQYF	TGTGCCAGTAGTATAGATCTAGAGCAGGAGCAGTACTTC
-	TRBV29-1	-	TRBJ2-1	CSGKTGGLYNEQFF	TGCAGCGGCAAAACCGGGGGTCTCTACAATGAGCAGTTCTTC
TRBD2	TRBV7-6	-	TRBJ2-7	CASSLGTSGGGYEQYF	TGTGCCAGCAGCCTGGGGACTAGCGGGGGAGGCTACGAGCAGTACTTC
-	TRBV5-1	-	TRBJ1-1	CASSYTGRNTEAFF	TGCGCCAGCAGCTACACAGGGAGGAACACTGAAGCTTTCTTT
TRBD1	TRBV5-4	once	TRBJ2-4	CASSSDRGNIQYF	TGTGCCAGCAGCTCCGACAGGGGGAACATTCAGTACTTC
-	TRBV6-6	-	TRBJ2-1	CASSYESEQFF	TGTGCCAGCAGTTACGAGTCTGAGCAGTTCTTC
-	TRBV5-6	-	TRBJ1-2	CASSLYLTGRGDGYTF	TGTGCCAGCAGCTTGTATCTGACCGGGAGAGGGGATGGCTACACCTTC
TRBD2	TRBV14	-	TRBJ2-1	CASSPSRGSSYNEQFF	TGTGCCAGCAGCCCCTCTCGCGGGAGCTCCTACAATGAGCAGTTCTTC
TRBD2	TRBV6-5	-	TRBJ2-3	CASSYGSSGSTDTQYF	TGTGCCAGCAGTTACGGTAGTAGCGGGTCCACAGATACGCAGTATTTT
-	TRBV7-2	-	TRBJ2-7	CASSGVADEQYF	TGTGCCAGCAGCGGTGTGGCTGACGAGCAGTACTTC
-	TRBV19	once	TRBJ1-5	CASSIRGTSQPQHF	TGTGCCAGTAGTATAAGGGGCACTTCCCAGCCCCAGCATTTT